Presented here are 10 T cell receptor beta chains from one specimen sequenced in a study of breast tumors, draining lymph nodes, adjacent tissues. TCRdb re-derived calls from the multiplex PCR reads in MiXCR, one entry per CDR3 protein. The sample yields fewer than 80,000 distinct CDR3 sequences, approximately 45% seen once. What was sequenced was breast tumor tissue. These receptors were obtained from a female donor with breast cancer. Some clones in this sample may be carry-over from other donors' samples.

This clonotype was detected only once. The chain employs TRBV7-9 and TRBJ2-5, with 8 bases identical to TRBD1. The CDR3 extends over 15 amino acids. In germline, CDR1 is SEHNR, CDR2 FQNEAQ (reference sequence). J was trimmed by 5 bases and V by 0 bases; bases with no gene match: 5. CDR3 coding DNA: TGTGCCAGCAGCTTAGCGCACAGGGGGTGGGAGACCCAGTACTTC. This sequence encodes CASSLAHRGWETQYF.

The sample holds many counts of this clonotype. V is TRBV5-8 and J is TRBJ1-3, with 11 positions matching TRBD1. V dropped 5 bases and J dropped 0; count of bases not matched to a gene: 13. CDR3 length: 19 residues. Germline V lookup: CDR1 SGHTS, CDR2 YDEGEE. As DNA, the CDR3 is TGTGCCAGCAGGACCTGGGGACAGGGGGATCTTGGCTCTGGAAACACCATATATTTT. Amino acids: CASRTWGQGDLGSGNTIYF.

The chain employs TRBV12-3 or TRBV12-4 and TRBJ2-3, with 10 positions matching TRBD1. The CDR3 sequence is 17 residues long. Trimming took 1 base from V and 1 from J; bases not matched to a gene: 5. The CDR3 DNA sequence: TGTGCCAGCAGTTTAGAGGACAGGGGGGAAGGCACAGATACGCAGTATTTT. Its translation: CASSLEDRGEGTDTQYF.

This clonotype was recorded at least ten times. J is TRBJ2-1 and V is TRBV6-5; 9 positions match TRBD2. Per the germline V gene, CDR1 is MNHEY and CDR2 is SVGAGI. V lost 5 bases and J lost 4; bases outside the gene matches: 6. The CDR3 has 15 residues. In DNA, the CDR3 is TGTGCCAGCAGTGTTACAGCGGGGGGTTACAATGAGCAGTTCTTC. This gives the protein CASSVTAGGYNEQFF.

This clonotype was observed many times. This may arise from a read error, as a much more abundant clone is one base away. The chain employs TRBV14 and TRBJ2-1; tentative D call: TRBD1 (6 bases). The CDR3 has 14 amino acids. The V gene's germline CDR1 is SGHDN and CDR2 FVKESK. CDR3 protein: CASSRGRSYNEQSF. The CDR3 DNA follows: TGTGCCAGCTCCAGGGGACGGAGCTACAATGAGCAGTCCTTC.

CDR3 amino acids: CASSVGLSPWSEQYF. CDR3 nucleotide sequence: TGTGCCAGTAGTGTGGGGCTATCGCCTTGGTCCGAGCAGTACTTC. The J gene is TRBJ2-7, the V gene TRBV19; D may be TRBD1 (5 bases). This CDR3 spans 15 amino acids. The germline gives CDR1 LNHDA, CDR2 SQIVND (reference sequence). The V end lost 5 bases, the J end lost 6 bases, and 20 bases lay between the germline ends.

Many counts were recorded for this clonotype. The CDR3 region has the DNA TGTGCCAGCAGCCCTACCGGGGGGAGCTCCTACGAGCAGTACTTC. The encoded protein is CASSPTGGSSYEQYF. The chain recombines TRBV5-6 with TRBJ2-7, with 7 bases lining up with TRBD2. With 4 bases clipped from V and 0 bases from J, the junction kept 7 bases outside the gene matches. CDR1 SGHDT and CDR2 YYEEEE come from the germline V gene. CDR3 length: 15 residues.

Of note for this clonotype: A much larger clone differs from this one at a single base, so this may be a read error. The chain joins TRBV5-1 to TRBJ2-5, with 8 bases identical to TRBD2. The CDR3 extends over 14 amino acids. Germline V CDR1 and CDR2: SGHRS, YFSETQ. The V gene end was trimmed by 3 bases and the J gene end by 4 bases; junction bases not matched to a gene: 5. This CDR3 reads CASSSPGGGETQYF. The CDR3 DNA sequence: TGCGCCAGCAGCTCCCCGGGGGGGGGAGAGACCCAGTACTTC.

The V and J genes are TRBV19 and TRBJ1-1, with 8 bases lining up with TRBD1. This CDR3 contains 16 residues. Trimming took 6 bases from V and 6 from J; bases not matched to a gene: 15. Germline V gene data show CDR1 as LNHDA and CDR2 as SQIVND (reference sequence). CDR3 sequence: CASRMGTGGFNAEAFF. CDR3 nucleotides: TGTGCCAGTAGGATGGGCACAGGGGGATTTAACGCTGAAGCTTTCTTT.

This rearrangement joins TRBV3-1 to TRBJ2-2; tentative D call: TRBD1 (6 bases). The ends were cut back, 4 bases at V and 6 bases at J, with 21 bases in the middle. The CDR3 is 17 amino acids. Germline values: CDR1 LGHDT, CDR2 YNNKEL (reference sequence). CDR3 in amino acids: CASSRLARGGLSGELFF. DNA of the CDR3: TGTGCCAGCAGCCGCCTCGCCCGAGGGGGTCTTTCCGGGGAGCTGTTTTTT.